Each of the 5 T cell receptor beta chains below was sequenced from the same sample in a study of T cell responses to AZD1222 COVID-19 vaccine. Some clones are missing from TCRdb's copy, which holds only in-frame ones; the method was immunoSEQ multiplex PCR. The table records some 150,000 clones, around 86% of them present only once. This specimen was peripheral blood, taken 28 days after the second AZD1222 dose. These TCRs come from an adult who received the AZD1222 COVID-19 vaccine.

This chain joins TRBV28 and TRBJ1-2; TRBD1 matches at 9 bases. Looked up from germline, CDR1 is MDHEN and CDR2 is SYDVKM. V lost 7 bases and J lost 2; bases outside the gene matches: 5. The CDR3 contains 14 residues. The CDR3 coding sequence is TGTGCCAGCAACCAACAGGGGGCGAACTATGGCTACACCTTC. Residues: CASNQQGANYGYTF.

The CDR3 DNA follows: TGTGCCAGCGGAGTGCAGGGTTCAGATACGCAGTATTTT. This translates into CASGVQGSDTQYF. The rearrangement joins TRBV25-1 to TRBJ2-3; possible D gene TRBD1, 5 bases. In germline, CDR1 is MGHDK, CDR2 SYGVNS. Trimming took off 8 bases at V and 4 bases at J, with 13 bases between the two ends. The length of the CDR3 is 13 residues.

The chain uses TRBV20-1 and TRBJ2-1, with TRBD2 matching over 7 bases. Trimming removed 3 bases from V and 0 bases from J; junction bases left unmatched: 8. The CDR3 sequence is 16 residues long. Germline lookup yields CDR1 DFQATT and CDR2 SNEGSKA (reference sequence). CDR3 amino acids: CSASWASGDSYNEQFF. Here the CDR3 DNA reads TGCAGTGCTAGTTGGGCTAGCGGAGACTCCTACAATGAGCAGTTCTTC.

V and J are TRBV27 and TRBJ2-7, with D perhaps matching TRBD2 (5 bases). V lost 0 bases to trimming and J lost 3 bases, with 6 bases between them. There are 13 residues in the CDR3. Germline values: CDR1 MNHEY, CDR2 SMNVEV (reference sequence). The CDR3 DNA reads TGTGCCAGCAGTTTATCCGGGGTCTACGAGCAGTACTTC. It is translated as CASSLSGVYEQYF.

The CDR3 DNA follows: TGTGCCAGCAGTCTCTCCGGACAGGGGGCTAGGGGCTACACCTTC. Its protein is CASSLSGQGARGYTF. The J gene is TRBJ1-2, the V gene TRBV28, with 11 bases fitting TRBD1. Germline V gene sequence: CDR1 MDHEN, CDR2 SYDVKM. CDR3 length: 15 amino acids. The ends lost 5 bases at V and 8 bases at J; junction bases unmatched: 10.